These 22 T cell receptor beta chains came from one sample sequenced in a study of T-cell reconstitution after alpha-beta-depleted transplantation in children. During its preparation, the TCRbeta library received unique molecular identifiers. One entry per CDR3 protein results from TCRdb running MiXCR on the PCR reads. The sample carries 240,000 or so distinct CDR3 sequences, 7.5% to 9.5% recorded once. Material: PBMCs, mostly from graft donor cells, obtained 180 days after TCRalphabeta/CD19-depleted stem cell transplant. These receptors originate from a male patient younger than 18 who had a stem cell transplant for acute lymphoblastic leukemia, so the T cells may come from the graft donor.

Points on this clonotype: This may come from a read error, since a much larger clone is one base off. The rearrangement uses TRBV28 and TRBJ2-7; D is unclear. CDR1 is MDHEN, CDR2 SYDVKM, per germline. The CDR3 length is 13 residues. Trimming removed 5 bases at V and 0 bases at J, with 8 bases between. The DNA of the CDR3 is TGTGCCAGCAGTCCCTGGATCTCCTACGAGCAGTACTTC. Residues: CASSPWISYEQYF.

This clonotype was seen ten or more times. The rearrangement links TRBV10-3 to TRBJ1-2; 9 bases map to TRBD1. The CDR3 length is 15 residues. Germline V lookup: CDR1 ENHRY, CDR2 SYGVKD. The ends lost 6 bases at V and 2 bases at J; junction bases unmatched: 7. This CDR3 reads CAIRPPTGGNYGYTF. As DNA, the CDR3 is TGTGCCATCAGGCCCCCGACAGGGGGGAACTATGGCTACACCTTC.

Worth noting for this clonotype: This may be a read error, as it is one base from a much larger clone. The V and J genes are TRBV5-1 and TRBJ2-3; 10 positions agree with TRBD1. J gave up 6 bases and V 4 bases, and 8 bases lay outside the gene matches. The length of the CDR3 is 15 residues. The germline V gene has CDR1 SGHRS and CDR2 YFSETQ. CDR3 protein: CASSTGTGDLDTQYF. The CDR3 nucleotides are TGCGCCAGCAGCACCGGGACAGGGGACTTGGATACGCAGTATTTT.

This chain joins TRBV28 and TRBJ2-2; 8 nucleotides match TRBD1. The CDR3 length is 16 residues. Germline loops: CDR1 MDHEN, CDR2 SYDVKM. V dropped 4 bases and J dropped 4; count of bases not matched to a gene: 8. The CDR3 region has the DNA TGTGCCAGCAGTTCACATGGACAGGGACGCACCGGGGAGCTGTTTTTT. Amino acid sequence: CASSSHGQGRTGELFF.

This clonotype was counted at least ten times. The chain recombines TRBV9 with TRBJ1-2, with a possible D match to TRBD1 (6 bases). This CDR3 comprises 15 residues. Trimming took 4 bases from V and 6 from J, leaving 19 bases between them. Per germline, CDR1 SGDLS and CDR2 YYNGEE. The CDR3, as DNA: TGTGCCAGCAGCCCCCCACTACAAGGGGACAATGGCTACACCTTC. As protein: CASSPPLQGDNGYTF. Combining the CDR3 with reference TRBV9 and TRBJ1-2 gives the whole variable domain DSGVTQTPKHLITATGQRVTLRCSPRSGDLSVYWYQQSLDQGLQFLIQYYNGEERAKGNILERFSAQQFPDLHSELNLSSLELGDSALYFCASSPPLQGDNGYTFGSGTRLTVV.

About this clonotype: A much larger clone differs by one base, so this may be a read error. The J gene is TRBJ2-7, the V gene TRBV7-8, with D tentatively TRBD1 or TRBD2 (5 bases each). This CDR3 is 16 amino acids long. Germline CDR1 and CDR2: SGHVS and FQNEAQ. Here the CDR3 DNA reads TGTGCCGGCAGCCACCTCCCCGGGACGACTTACTACGAGCAGTACTTC. It encodes CAGSHLPGTTYYEQYF. Supplemented by reference TRBV7-8 and TRBJ2-7, the full variable domain reads GAGVSQSPRYKVAKRGQDVALRCDPISGHVSLFWYQQALGQGPEFLTYFQNEAQLDKSGLPSDRFFAERPEGSVSTLKIQRTQQEDSAVYLCAGSHLPGTTYYEQYFGPGTRLTVT.

This clonotype was counted ten times or more. The rearrangement links TRBV4-3 to TRBJ2-7; D remains unclear. Between the trimmed V and J ends, which lost 1 base and 6 bases, there was a span of 10 bases. Looked up from germline, CDR1 is LGHNA and CDR2 is YSLEER. The CDR3 length is 13 residues. For the CDR3, the DNA is TGCGCCAGCAGCCAAGTGGTAACGGGCGAGCAGTACTTC. This encodes CASSQVVTGEQYF.

There are many counts of this clonotype. The genes are TRBV7-9 and TRBJ2-1, with 13 bases fitting TRBD2. Germline V gives CDR1 SEHNR, CDR2 FQNEAQ (reference sequence). The CDR3 runs 15 residues. The V and J ends lost 6 bases and 5 bases, in that order; junction bases with no gene match: 4. The DNA of the CDR3 is TGTGCCAGCAGTCCTACTAGCGGGAGGGACAATGAGCAGTTCTTC. Encoded protein: CASSPTSGRDNEQFF.

This clonotype was recorded at least ten times. This chain uses TRBV28 with TRBJ2-2; D call uncertain. The CDR3 runs to 14 residues. Between the trimmed V and J ends, which lost 4 bases and 5 bases, there was a span of 11 bases. The germline V gene encodes CDR1 MDHEN and CDR2 SYDVKM. CDR3 sequence: CASSWQDLTGELFF. The CDR3, as DNA: TGTGCCAGCAGTTGGCAGGATCTTACCGGGGAGCTGTTTTTT.

At least ten counts were recorded for this clonotype. The V call is TRBV7-8, the J call TRBJ2-2, with 7 bases fitting TRBD2. The CDR3 is made up of 10 amino acids. Germline lookup yields CDR1 SGHVS and CDR2 FQNEAQ. The J segment lost 6 bases and the V segment lost 11 bases, leaving 0 bases of the junction unmatched. The DNA for the CDR3 is TGTGCCGGGGGGGCCGGGGAGCTGTTTTTT. This gives the protein CAGGAGELFF.

Ten or more counts support this clonotype. The V call is TRBV29-1, the J call TRBJ1-2; D might be TRBD1 (6 bases). V was cut by 6 bases and J by 3 bases, with 11 bases left in between. Looked up from germline, CDR1 is SQVTM and CDR2 is ANQGSEA. The CDR3 is 12 residues long. This chain's CDR3 is CSVPDRHYGYTF. As DNA, the CDR3 is TGCAGCGTGCCGGACAGACACTATGGCTACACCTTC.

This clonotype was found many times. CDR3 residues: CASSRTGTGGGYTF. CDR3 nucleotide sequence: TGTGCCAGCAGCCGGACCGGGACAGGGGGAGGCTACACCTTC. The J gene is TRBJ1-2, the V gene TRBV3-1, with 11 positions matching TRBD1. J was trimmed by 8 bases and V by 4 bases; bases with no gene match: 6. Germline V gives CDR1 LGHDT, CDR2 YNNKEL (reference sequence). This CDR3 has 14 residues.

This clonotype was counted ten times or more. This sequence joins TRBV2 and TRBJ1-2, with a possible D match to TRBD1 (6 bases). Trimming removed 4 bases from V and 7 bases from J, with 10 bases in between. The germline V gene encodes CDR1 SNHLY and CDR2 FYNNEI. The CDR3 is 12 residues long. DNA for the CDR3: TGTGCCAGCAGTGGACAGGCAGGTGGCTACACCTTC. Residues: CASSGQAGGYTF.

This chain joins TRBV11-2 and TRBJ2-7; 7 nucleotides align to TRBD1. Germline trimming cut 6 bases from V and 4 bases from J; bases unmatched to any gene: 18. The CDR3 consists of 17 residues. In germline, CDR1 is SGHAT, CDR2 FQNNGV. This CDR3 is CASRSRAQRQGSYEQYF. DNA for the CDR3: TGTGCCAGCAGGTCAAGAGCCCAGCGACAGGGTTCATACGAGCAGTACTTC.

This clonotype was seen ten or more times. The chain uses TRBV4-3 and TRBJ2-3; TRBD1 agrees at 9 bases. Trimming cost V 4 bases and J 3 bases; bases outside gene matches: 5. The germline V gene has CDR1 LGHNA and CDR2 YSLEER. The CDR3 runs 15 residues. The CDR3 is CASSPGQGRTDTQYF. CDR3 bases: TGCGCCAGCAGCCCCGGACAGGGGAGGACAGATACGCAGTATTTT.

J is TRBJ2-5 and V is TRBV18; unclear D gene. The V gene's germline CDR1 is KGHSH and CDR2 LQKENI. This CDR3 has 12 amino acids. V was pared by 2 bases and J by 5 bases, with 6 bases between. The DNA of the CDR3 is TGTGCCAGCTCACCAAATGAGGAGACCCAGTACTTC. This encodes CASSPNEETQYF. Looking up the rest from reference TRBV18 and TRBJ2-5 gives the full variable domain: NAGVMQNPRHLVRRRGQEARLRCSPMKGHSHVYWYRQLPEEGLKFMVYLQKENIIDESGMPKERFSAEFPKEGPSILRIQQVVRGDSAAYFCASSPNEETQYFGPGTRLLVL.

This clonotype was observed many times. The rearrangement links TRBV5-1 to TRBJ1-2; D may be TRBD1 (5 bases). Trimming pared 5 bases from V and 2 bases from J, leaving 10 bases between. The germline CDR1 and CDR2 sequences are SGHRS and YFSETQ. The CDR3 runs 13 residues. The CDR3 bases are TGCGCCAGCAGAGTTGGGGGGAACTATGGCTACACCTTC. The encoded protein is CASRVGGNYGYTF.

This clonotype was recorded many times. J is TRBJ1-1 and V is TRBV7-9; D is ambiguous. Trimming removed 6 bases from V and 4 bases from J, with 15 bases in between. The CDR3 length is 14 residues. Per germline, CDR1 SEHNR and CDR2 FQNEAQ (reference sequence). CDR3 bases: TGTGCCAGCAGTGGACCACAGCGGAGCACTGAAGCTTTCTTT. Translation: CASSGPQRSTEAFF.

This clonotype was observed at least ten times. The V and J genes are TRBV13 and TRBJ2-4, with D possibly being TRBD1 or TRBD2 (5 bases each). Germline V lookup: CDR1 PRHDT, CDR2 FYEKMQ (reference sequence). V was shortened by 1 base and J by 2 bases, with 9 bases between the two germline ends. CDR3 length: 15 residues. The CDR3 region has the DNA TGTGCCAGCAGCTTAGAGAGGGGCTCCAAAAACATTCAGTACTTC. It is translated as CASSLERGSKNIQYF.

This clonotype was seen a few times. The rearrangement links TRBV7-6 to TRBJ1-5; 8 bases fit TRBD1. The germline CDR1 and CDR2 sequences are SGHVS and FNYEAQ. With 1 base clipped from V and 3 bases from J, the junction kept 5 bases outside the gene matches. There are 16 residues in the CDR3. The CDR3 region has the DNA TGTGCCAGCAGCTTAGAAGACAGGGGACTCAATCAGCCCCAGCATTTT. Amino acids: CASSLEDRGLNQPQHF.

This clonotype was seen at least ten times. The chain has TRBV7-9 and TRBJ2-3; no definite D call. The CDR3 is made up of 13 amino acids. CDR1 SEHNR and CDR2 FQNEAQ come from the germline V gene (reference sequence). V was pared by 2 bases and J by 4 bases, with 7 bases between. CDR3 sequence (DNA): TGTGCCAGCAGCTTACTAGTCCCAGATACGCAGTATTTT. As protein: CASSLLVPDTQYF. The whole variable domain, remainder taken from reference TRBV7-9 and TRBJ2-3, is DTGVSQNPRHKITKRGQNVTFRCDPISEHNRLYWYRQTLGQGPEFLTYFQNEAQLEKSRLLSDRFSAERPKGSFSTLEIQRTEQGDSAMYLCASSLLVPDTQYFGPGTRLTVL.

This clonotype was counted at least ten times. The rearrangement uses TRBV7-9 and TRBJ2-5, with 7 positions matching TRBD1. V lost 1 base, J lost 3 bases, and 5 bases stayed unmatched. The CDR3 totals 15 residues. Germline V CDR1 and CDR2: SEHNR, FQNEAQ (reference sequence). The CDR3 nucleotides read TGTGCCAGCAGCTTAGTCGGGCAGGGGGAAGAGACCCAGTACTTC. It yields the protein CASSLVGQGEETQYF.